This T cell receptor beta chain was identified during a study of tumor-infiltrating lymphocytes in oesophageal squamous cell carcinoma. The CDR3 length is 15 residues. The ends lost 1 base at V and 2 bases at J; junction bases unmatched: 5. Germline CDR1 SGHRS, CDR2 YFSETQ. TCRdb ran MiXCR on the PCR reads and lists one entry per CDR3 protein. The table has 9,000 or so distinct CDR3 sequences, just over 65% seen once. By share, this clonotype counts as medium-sized. The rearrangement uses TRBV5-1 and TRBJ2-7; TRBD1 matches at 8 bases. The receptor's source is a female donor with esophageal squamous cell carcinoma. The specimen was esophageal tumor tissue. CDR3 in DNA: TGCGCCAGCAGCTTGATCGGACAGGGCGCCTACGAGCAGTACTTC. Amino acid sequence: CASSLIGQGAYEQYF.